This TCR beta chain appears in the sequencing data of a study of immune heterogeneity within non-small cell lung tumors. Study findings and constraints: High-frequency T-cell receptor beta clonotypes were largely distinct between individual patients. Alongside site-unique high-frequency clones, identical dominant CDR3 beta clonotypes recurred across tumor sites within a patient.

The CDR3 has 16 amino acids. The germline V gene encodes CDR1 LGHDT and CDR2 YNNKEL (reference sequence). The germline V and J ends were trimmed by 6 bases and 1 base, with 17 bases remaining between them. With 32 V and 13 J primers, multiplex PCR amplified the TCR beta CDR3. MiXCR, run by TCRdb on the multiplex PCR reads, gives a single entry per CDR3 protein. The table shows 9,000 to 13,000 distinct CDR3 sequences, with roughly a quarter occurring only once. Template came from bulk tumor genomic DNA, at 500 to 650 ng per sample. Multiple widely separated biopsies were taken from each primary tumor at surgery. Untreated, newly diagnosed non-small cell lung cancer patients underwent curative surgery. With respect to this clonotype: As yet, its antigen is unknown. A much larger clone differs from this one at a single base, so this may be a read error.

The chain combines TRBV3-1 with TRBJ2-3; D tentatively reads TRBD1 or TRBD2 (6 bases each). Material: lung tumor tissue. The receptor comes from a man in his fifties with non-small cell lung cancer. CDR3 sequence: CASRQQGGGRTDTQYF. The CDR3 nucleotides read TGTGCCAGCAGACAACAAGGTGGGGGGCGCACAGATACGCAGTATTTT.